This entry describes one T cell receptor (beta chain). This specimen belongs to a study of technical replicates of blood from a few donors. Trimming removed 6 bases at V and 6 bases at J, with 19 bases between. Germline V gene data show CDR1 as SNHLY and CDR2 as FYNNEI. This CDR3 comprises 15 residues. Data came from immunoSEQ multiplex PCR; TCRdb stores just in-frame clones and leaves some out. This table has approximately 89,000 clones, about 94% appearing once. The chain is built from TRBV2 and TRBJ2-3; D is possibly TRBD1 (6 bases). The sample consisted of T cells isolated from PBMCs. The receptor's source is a human donor in good health. In nucleotides, the CDR3 is TGTGCCAGCAGGGGTAGACAGGCCGCGTCCGATACGCAGTATTTT. This translates into CASRGRQAASDTQYF.